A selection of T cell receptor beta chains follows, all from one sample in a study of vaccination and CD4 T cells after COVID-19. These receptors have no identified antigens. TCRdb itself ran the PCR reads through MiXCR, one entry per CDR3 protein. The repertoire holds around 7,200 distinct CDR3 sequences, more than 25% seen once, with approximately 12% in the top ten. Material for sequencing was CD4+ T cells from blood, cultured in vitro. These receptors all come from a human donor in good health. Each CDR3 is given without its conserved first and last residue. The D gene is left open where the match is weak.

ASTLTGISYEQY	TRBV28	TRBJ2-7	TRBD1
ASTPPYGTEAF	TRBV27	TRBJ1-1	-
ASSYQLAGAAGELF	TRBV7-2	TRBJ2-2	TRBD2
ASTGTTGDGLSNQPQH	TRBV28	TRBJ1-5	-
SASPGNWNAEAF	TRBV20-1	TRBJ1-1	-
SASPTGDYGYT	TRBV20-1	TRBJ1-2	TRBD1
ASSRPPGYEQY	TRBV28	TRBJ2-7	-
ATSPRTEAF	TRBV6-2/TRBV6-3	TRBJ1-1	-
ATGQGSVVNNSPLH	TRBV6-1	TRBJ1-6	TRBD1
ASSPLAGVHETQY	TRBV5-4	TRBJ2-5	TRBD2
AWDSRETQY	TRBV30	TRBJ2-5	-
ASSIFSAGLGEETQY	TRBV19	TRBJ2-5	-
ASSLGYTIY	TRBV7-2	TRBJ1-3	-
ASRGGPYEQY	TRBV28	TRBJ2-7	TRBD2
ASSSRGGNEQF	TRBV7-2	TRBJ2-1	-
SASLAGVSNEQF	TRBV20-1	TRBJ2-1	TRBD2
ASSSPKQF	TRBV7-2	TRBJ2-1	-
ASSEFGKGTSSNQPQH	TRBV6-1	TRBJ1-5	-
ASSFMTGPRY	TRBV6-5	TRBJ2-5	-
ASSFGEGNSGANVLT	TRBV7-6	TRBJ2-6	TRBD2
ASRRGVGTVQH	TRBV28	TRBJ1-5	-
ASSAGQYSSYEQY	TRBV19	TRBJ2-7	-
ASSSRQTLAGLETQY	TRBV7-7	TRBJ2-5	-
ASSLLAGKSYEQY	TRBV27	TRBJ2-7	-
ASTYWLRTGGSETQY	TRBV7-2	TRBJ2-5	TRBD1
ASSPAGVTYNEQF	TRBV6-4	TRBJ2-1	TRBD2
SARKIDRDGNEQF	TRBV20-1	TRBJ2-1	TRBD1
ASSPRTDSYEQY	TRBV27	TRBJ2-7	-
ASSNHLEATGLYNSPLH	TRBV6-1	TRBJ1-6	-